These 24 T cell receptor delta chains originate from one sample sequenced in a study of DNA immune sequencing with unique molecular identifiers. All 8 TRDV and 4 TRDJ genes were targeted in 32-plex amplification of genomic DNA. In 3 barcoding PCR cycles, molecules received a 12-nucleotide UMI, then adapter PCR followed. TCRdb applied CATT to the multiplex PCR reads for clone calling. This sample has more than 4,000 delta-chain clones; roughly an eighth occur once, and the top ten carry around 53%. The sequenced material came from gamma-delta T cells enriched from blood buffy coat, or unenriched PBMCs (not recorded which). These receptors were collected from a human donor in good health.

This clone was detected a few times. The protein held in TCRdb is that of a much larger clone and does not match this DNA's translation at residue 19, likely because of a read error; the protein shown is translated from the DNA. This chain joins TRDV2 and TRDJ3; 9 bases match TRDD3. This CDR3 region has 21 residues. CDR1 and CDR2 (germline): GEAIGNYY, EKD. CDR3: CACDTLLRTGGPSWDTRQLFF. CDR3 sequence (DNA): TGTGCCTGTGACACCCTTCTACGTACTGGGGGACCCTCCTGGGACACCCGACAGTTGTTTTTC.

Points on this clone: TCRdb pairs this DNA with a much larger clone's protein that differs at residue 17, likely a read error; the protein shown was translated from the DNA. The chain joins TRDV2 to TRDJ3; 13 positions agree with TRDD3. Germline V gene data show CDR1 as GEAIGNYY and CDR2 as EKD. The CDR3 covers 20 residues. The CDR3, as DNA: TGTGCCTGTGAACCGTACTGGGGGATACGGGGCTCCTGGGACACCCGACGGATGTTTTTC. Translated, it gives CACEPYWGIRGSWDTRRMFF.

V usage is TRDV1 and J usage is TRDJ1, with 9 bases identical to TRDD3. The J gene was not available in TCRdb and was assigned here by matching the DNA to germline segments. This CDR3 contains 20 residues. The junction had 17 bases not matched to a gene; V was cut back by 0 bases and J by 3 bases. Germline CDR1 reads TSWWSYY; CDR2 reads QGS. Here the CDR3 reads CALGELSLNWGTLRPDKLIF. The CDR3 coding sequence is TGTGCTCTTGGGGAACTCTCCCTTAACTGGGGGACCTTGAGACCCGATAAACTCATCTTT.

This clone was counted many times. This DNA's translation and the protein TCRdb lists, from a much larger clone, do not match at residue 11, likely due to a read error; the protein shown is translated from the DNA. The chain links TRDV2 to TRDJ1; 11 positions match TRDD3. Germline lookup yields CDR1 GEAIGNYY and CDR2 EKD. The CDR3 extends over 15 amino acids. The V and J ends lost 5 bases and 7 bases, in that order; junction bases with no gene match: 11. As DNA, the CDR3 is TGTGCCTGTGCCCAACTGGGGGATAGGGACGTTAAACTCATCTTT. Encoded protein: CACAQLGDRDVKLIF.

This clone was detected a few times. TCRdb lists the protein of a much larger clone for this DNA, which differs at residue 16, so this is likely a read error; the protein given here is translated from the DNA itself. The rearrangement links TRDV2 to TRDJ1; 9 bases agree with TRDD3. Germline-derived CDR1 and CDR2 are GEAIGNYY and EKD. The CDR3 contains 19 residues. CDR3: CACDTLSLLGEEYTDNLIF. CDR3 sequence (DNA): TGTGCCTGTGACACCTTGTCTTTACTGGGGGAAGAGTACACCGATAATCTCATCTTT.

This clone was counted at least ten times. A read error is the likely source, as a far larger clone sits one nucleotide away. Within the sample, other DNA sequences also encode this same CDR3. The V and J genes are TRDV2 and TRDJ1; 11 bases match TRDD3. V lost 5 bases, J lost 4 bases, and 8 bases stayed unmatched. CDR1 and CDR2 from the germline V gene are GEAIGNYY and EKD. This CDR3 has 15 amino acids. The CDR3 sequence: CACAQLGDRDDKLIF. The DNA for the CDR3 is TGTGCCTGTGCACAACTGGGGGATAGGGACGATAAACTCATCTTT.

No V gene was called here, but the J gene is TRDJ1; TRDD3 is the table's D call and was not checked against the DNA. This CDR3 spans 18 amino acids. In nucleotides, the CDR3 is TGTGCTCTTGGGGAACTACCCAACTACGACAGGTACACCGATAAACTCATCTTT. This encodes CALGELPNYDRYTDKLIF.

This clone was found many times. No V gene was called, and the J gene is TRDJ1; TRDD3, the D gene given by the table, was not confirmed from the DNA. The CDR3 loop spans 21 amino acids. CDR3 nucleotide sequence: TGTGCTTATAGGAGCGGGGGGGCCTTCCTACCTAGCTGGGGGTACACCGATAAACTCATCTTT. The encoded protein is CAYRSGGAFLPSWGYTDKLIF.

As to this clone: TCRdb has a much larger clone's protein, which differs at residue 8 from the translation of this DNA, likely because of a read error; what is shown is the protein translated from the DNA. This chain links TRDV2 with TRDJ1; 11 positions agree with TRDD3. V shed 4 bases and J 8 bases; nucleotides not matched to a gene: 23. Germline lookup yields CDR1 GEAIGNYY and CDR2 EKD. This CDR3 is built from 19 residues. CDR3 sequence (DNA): TGTGCCTGTGAAATAGGCCTAAAATGGGGGATACGGGCCGGGTGGAAACTCATCTTT. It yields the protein CACEIGLKWGIRAGWKLIF.

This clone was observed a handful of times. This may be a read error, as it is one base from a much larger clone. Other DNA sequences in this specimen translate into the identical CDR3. CDR3 nucleotides: TGTGCCTGTGACACGGGGGGATACGGTATTGATAAACTCATCTTT. Translated: CACDTGGYGIDKLIF. The rearrangement uses TRDV2 and TRDJ1, with TRDD3 matching 10 bases. The CDR3 totals 15 residues. The V and J ends lost 1 base and 5 bases, in that order; junction bases with no gene match: 6. Looked up from germline, CDR1 is GEAIGNYY and CDR2 is EKD.

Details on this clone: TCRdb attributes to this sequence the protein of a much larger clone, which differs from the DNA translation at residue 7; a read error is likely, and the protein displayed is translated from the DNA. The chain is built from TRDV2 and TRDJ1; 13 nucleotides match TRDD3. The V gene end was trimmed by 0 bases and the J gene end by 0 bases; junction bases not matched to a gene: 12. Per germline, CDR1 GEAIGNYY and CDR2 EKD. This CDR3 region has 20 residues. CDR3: CACDTVDTGGYGGYTDKLIF. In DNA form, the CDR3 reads TGTGCCTGTGACACCGTCGATACTGGGGGATACGGAGGGTACACCGATAAACTCATCTTT.

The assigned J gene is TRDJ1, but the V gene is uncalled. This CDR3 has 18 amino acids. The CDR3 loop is CALGAATNFSPFPDKLIF. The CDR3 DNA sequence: TGTGCTCTTGGGGCCGCTACCAACTTTTCCCCTTTCCCCGATAAACTCATCTTT.

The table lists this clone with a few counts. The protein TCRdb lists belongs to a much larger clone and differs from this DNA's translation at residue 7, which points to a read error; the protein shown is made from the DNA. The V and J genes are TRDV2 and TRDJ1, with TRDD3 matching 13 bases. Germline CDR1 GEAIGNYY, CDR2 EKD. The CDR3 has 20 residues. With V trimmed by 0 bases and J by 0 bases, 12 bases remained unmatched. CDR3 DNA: TGTGCCTGTGACACCGTCACTACTGGGGGATACGGAGGGTACACCGATAAACTCATCTTT. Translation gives CACDTVTTGGYGGYTDKLIF.

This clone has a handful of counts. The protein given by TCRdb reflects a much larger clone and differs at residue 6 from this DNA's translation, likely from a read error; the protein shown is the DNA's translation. The CDR3 DNA reads TGTGCCTGTGACGCCTGTGGGATCTGGGACACCCGACAGATGTTTTTC. This codes for CACDACGIWDTRQMFF. The V call is TRDV2, the J call TRDJ3; possibly TRDD3 for D (5 bases). Per the germline V gene, CDR1 is GEAIGNYY and CDR2 is EKD. This CDR3 spans 16 amino acids. V lost 3 bases to trimming and J lost 3 bases, with 11 bases between them.

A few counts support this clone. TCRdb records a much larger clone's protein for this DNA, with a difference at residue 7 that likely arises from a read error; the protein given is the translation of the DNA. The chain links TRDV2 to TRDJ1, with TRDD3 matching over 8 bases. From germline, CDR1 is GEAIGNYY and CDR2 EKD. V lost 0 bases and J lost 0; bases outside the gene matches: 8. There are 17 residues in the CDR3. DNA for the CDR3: TGTGCCTGTGACACCCTTCCTGGGGGACCCTACACCGATAAACTCATCTTT. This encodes CACDTLPGGPYTDKLIF.

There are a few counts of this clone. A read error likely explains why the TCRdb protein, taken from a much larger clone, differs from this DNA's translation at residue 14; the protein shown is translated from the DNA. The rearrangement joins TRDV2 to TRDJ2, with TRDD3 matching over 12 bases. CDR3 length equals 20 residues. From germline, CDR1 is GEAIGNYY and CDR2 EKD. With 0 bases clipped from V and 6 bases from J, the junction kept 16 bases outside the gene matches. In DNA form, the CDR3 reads TGTGCCTGTGACACCGTCGTACTGGGGGATACCCCAACCAGTTCAGCACAACTCTTCTTT. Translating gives CACDTVVLGDTPTSSAQLFF.

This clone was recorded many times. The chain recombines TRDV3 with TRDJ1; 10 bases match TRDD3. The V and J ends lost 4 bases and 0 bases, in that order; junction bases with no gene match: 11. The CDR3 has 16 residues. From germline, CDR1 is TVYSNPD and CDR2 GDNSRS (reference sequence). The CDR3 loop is CASAVPTGGYTDKLIF. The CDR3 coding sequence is TGTGCCTCCGCCGTTCCTACTGGGGGATACACCGATAAACTCATCTTT. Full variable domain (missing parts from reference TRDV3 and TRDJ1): CDKVTQSSPDQTVASGSEVVLLCTYDTVYSNPDLFWYRIRPDYSFQFVFYGDNSRSEGADFTQGRFSVKHILTQKAFHLVISPVRTEDSATYYCASAVPTGGYTDKLIFGKGTRVTVEP.

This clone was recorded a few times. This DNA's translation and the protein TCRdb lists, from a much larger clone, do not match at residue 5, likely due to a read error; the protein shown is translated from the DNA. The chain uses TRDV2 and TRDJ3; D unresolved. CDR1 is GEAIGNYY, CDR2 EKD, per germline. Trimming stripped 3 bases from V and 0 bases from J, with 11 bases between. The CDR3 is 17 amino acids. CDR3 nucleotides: TGTGCCTGTGACTCATCGCCCCCCTCCTGGGACACCCGACAGATGTTTTTC. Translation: CACDSSPPSWDTRQMFF.

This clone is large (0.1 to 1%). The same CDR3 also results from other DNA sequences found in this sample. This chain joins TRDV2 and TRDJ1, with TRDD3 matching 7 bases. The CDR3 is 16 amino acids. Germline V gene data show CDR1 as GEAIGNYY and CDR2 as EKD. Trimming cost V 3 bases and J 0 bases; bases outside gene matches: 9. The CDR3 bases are TGTGCCTGTGACCCCCTGGGGGTTACAAACACCGATAAACTCATCTTT. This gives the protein CACDPLGVTNTDKLIF.

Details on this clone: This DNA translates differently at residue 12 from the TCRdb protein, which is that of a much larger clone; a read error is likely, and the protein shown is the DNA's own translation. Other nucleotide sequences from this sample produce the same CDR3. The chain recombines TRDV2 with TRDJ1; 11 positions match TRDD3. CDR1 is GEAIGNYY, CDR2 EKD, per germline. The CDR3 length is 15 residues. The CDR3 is CACAQLGDRDDNLIF. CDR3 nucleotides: TGTGCCTGTGCCCAACTGGGGGATAGGGACGATAACCTCATCTTT.

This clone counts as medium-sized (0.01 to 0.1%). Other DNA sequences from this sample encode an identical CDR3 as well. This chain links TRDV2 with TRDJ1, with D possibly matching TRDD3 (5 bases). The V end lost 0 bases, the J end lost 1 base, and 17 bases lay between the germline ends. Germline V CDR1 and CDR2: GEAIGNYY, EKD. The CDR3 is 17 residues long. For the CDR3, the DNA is TGTGCCTGTGACACCATGGATAGCTATCCAAGCACCGATAAACTCATCTTT. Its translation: CACDTMDSYPSTDKLIF.

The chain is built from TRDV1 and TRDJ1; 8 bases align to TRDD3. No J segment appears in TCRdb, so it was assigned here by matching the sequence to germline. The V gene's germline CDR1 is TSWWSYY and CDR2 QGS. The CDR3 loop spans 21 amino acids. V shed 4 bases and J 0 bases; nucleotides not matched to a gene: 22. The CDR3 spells CALGVRGTGGLRGGYTDKLIF. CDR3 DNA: TGTGCTCTTGGGGTAAGGGGTACTGGGGGGCTACGTGGAGGTTACACCGATAAACTCATCTTT.

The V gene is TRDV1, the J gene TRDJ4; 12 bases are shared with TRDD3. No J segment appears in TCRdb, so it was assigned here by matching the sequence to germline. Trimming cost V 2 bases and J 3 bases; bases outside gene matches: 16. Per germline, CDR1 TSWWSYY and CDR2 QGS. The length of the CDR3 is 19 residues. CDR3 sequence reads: CALGENPPSLLGDTGPLIF. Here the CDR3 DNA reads TGTGCTCTTGGGGAAAACCCTCCCTCGTTACTGGGGGATACCGGACCCCTGATCTTT.

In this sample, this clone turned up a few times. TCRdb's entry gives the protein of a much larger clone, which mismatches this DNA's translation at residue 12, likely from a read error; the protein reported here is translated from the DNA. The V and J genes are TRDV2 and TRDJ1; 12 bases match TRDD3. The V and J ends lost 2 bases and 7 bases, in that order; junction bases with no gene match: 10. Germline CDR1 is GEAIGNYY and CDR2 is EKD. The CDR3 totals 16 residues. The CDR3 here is CACDKLGDTQAVKLIF. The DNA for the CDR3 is TGTGCCTGTGACAAGCTGGGGGATACGCAGGCCGTTAAACTCATCTTT.